This T cell receptor (beta chain) was documented in a study of cytomegalovirus exposure and HLA in healthy donors. Study-wide background: Earlier sequencing of 150 million to 200 million T cells yielded approximately 100 million unique TCR beta sequences.

CDR1 and CDR2 (germline): SQVTM, ANQGSEA. This CDR3 is 11 amino acids long. Between the trimmed V and J ends, which lost 4 bases and 2 bases, there was a span of 5 bases. The study, taken as a whole, reports: TRBV6-2, TRBV6-3 and some other V segments were unresolvable in 87-base-pair reads.

The primer mix had 60 Vbeta and 13 Jbeta primers. Original processing notes: In a later analysis, roughly 11 million of some 80 million unique beta chains occurred in at least two donors. The protocol was immunoSEQ multiplex PCR, while the TCRdb copy is restricted to in-frame clones and leaves out a portion. From that table come the V and J calls and clone size; the DNA was used to work out D and trimming. The table lists 100,000 to 150,000 clones, roughly 78% of them singletons. A word on this clone: Its antigen is not identified.

Material for sequencing was PBMCs. The source of this sequence is a man under 40 in good health and CMV-seropositive. The genes are TRBV29-1 and TRBJ1-2, with no clear D. The CDR3 nucleotides read TGCAGCGTTGCACAAAACTATGGCTACACCTTC. Translating gives CSVAQNYGYTF.